The 11 T cell receptor beta chains in this list originate from one sample, sequenced in a study of human T cells and chemical hapten exposure. Stated time point: patch test 1, 2 weeks after DPC sensitization. Treatment specified: therapeutic diphenylcyclopropenone sensitization with weekly scalp DPC. Using its own MiXCR run on the RACE reads, TCRdb lists one record per CDR3 protein. The profile shows 75,000 to 90,000 distinct CDR3 sequences, 7.5% to 9.5% of them singletons. Here the sequenced sample was whole blood, taken in connection with sensitization to the hapten diphenylcyclopropenone (DPC). These receptor sequences come from a woman younger than 45 with alopecia areata. Some clones in this sample may be carry-over from other donors' samples.

This clonotype was observed at least ten times. V gene TRBV20-1 combines with J gene TRBJ1-1; 7 nucleotides agree with TRBD1. V lost 6 bases to trimming and J lost 5 bases; unmatched junction nucleotides: 6. This CDR3 comprises 12 residues. Germline V CDR1 and CDR2: DFQATT, SNEGSKA (reference sequence). This CDR3 is CSASGTVTEAFF. CDR3 bases: TGCAGTGCATCCGGGACAGTAACTGAAGCTTTCTTT.

This clonotype was observed many times. The rearrangement links TRBV12-3 or TRBV12-4 to TRBJ2-2, with D tentatively TRBD1 or TRBD2 (5 bases each). The CDR3 runs to 17 residues. Trimming stripped 3 bases from V and 4 bases from J, with 18 bases between. CDR3 DNA sequence: TGTGCCAGCAGTTTCGAGGGGTTCATTGAGGGCACCGGGGAGCTGTTTTTT. It encodes CASSFEGFIEGTGELFF.

This clonotype was found a few times. J is TRBJ1-1 and V is TRBV4-2, with TRBD1 matching over 10 bases. This CDR3 is built from 14 residues. CDR1 and CDR2 (germline): LGHNA, YNFKEQ. The V segment lost 4 bases and the J segment 3 bases; nucleotides outside the gene matches: 2. As DNA, the CDR3 is TGTGCCAGCAGCCGGGGACAGGGGTACACTGAAGCTTTCTTT. The encoded protein is CASSRGQGYTEAFF.

This clonotype was seen a few times. The V and J genes are TRBV7-9 and TRBJ2-7; the D gene could be TRBD1 or TRBD2 (6 bases each). The CDR3 spans 16 residues. Looked up from germline, CDR1 is SEHNR and CDR2 is FQNEAQ (reference sequence). V lost 0 bases to trimming and J lost 2 bases, with 14 bases between them. CDR3 bases: TGTGCCAGCAGCTTAGCGCCCGGGGGCTTCGCCTACGAGCAGTACTTC. Its translation: CASSLAPGGFAYEQYF.

This clonotype occurred a few times. The CDR3 protein is CSARVVGDILVTKSGYYGYTF. In nucleotides, the CDR3 is TGCAGTGCTAGAGTCGTGGGGGACATCTTAGTAACCAAGAGCGGGTACTATGGCTACACCTTC. V and J are TRBV20-1 and TRBJ1-2; the D gene is possibly TRBD1 (6 bases). The V end lost 1 base, the J end lost 3 bases, and 33 bases lay between the germline ends. This CDR3 has 21 amino acids. The germline V gene has CDR1 DFQATT and CDR2 SNEGSKA (reference sequence).

The V and J genes are TRBV18 and TRBJ2-5; D not resolved. Germline CDR1 and CDR2: KGHSH and LQKENI. V was cut by 2 bases and J by 0 bases, with 16 bases left in between. CDR3 size: 17 residues. The CDR3 protein is CASSPKVRNIYQETQYF. DNA for the CDR3: TGTGCCAGCTCACCAAAAGTTAGGAATATATACCAAGAGACCCAGTACTTC.

The rearrangement joins TRBV27 to TRBJ1-5; no reliable D call. V lost 3 bases and J lost 1, with 28 bases in between. Germline V gene lookup returns CDR1 MNHEY and CDR2 SMNVEV (reference sequence). The CDR3 has 21 amino acids. The CDR3 DNA sequence: TGTGCCAGCAGTTTTAGGGCCCCTGCCAAGGCCCTGGTCCCCAGCAATCAGCCCCAGCATTTT. This encodes CASSFRAPAKALVPSNQPQHF.

The chain has TRBV13 and TRBJ2-7; 8 nucleotides agree with TRBD1. The V and J ends lost 5 bases and 5 bases, in that order; junction bases with no gene match: 5. This CDR3 has 13 residues. Germline V gene data show CDR1 as PRHDT and CDR2 as FYEKMQ (reference sequence). CDR3 amino acids: CASSQGAPHEQYF. Here the CDR3 DNA reads TGTGCCAGCAGCCAGGGGGCCCCACACGAGCAGTACTTC.

The V gene is TRBV3-1, the J gene TRBJ1-5, with 7 bases aligning to TRBD1. V gave up 6 bases and J gave up 5 bases; unmatched junction bases: 4. The CDR3 runs 13 residues. Germline V lookup: CDR1 LGHDT, CDR2 YNNKEL (reference sequence). CDR3 loop: CASSRQGHQPQHF. The CDR3, as DNA: TGTGCCAGCAGTCGACAGGGCCATCAGCCCCAGCATTTT.

This clonotype has a count of ten or more. V and J are TRBV12-3 or TRBV12-4 and TRBJ1-2, with TRBD1 as a possible D gene (5 bases). V lost 5 bases and J 3 bases, leaving 13 bases between the germline ends. The CDR3 spans 14 residues. Here the CDR3 reads CASSPSLGDYGYTF. The CDR3 coding sequence is TGTGCCAGCAGTCCTTCACTAGGGGACTATGGCTACACCTTC.

This clonotype occurred once. This sequence may be a read error, since a much larger clone differs from it by one base. Given the absence of the conserved phenylalanine or tryptophan at the CDR3 end, a read error is likely. The chain uses TRBV20-1 and TRBJ2-3; weak D call: TRBD2 (5 bases). CDR1 is DFQATT, CDR2 SNEGSKA, per germline (reference sequence). With 5 bases removed from V and 0 bases from J, the gap between germline ends came to 12 bases. The CDR3 is 14 amino acids. For the CDR3, the DNA is TGCAGTGCTCCAAGCCGGGGTAGCACAGATACGCAGTATTGT. Its translation: CSAPSRGSTDTQYC.